This T cell receptor beta chain is from a study of blood T cell repertoires in COVID-19. TCRdb's copy holds only in-frame clones and misses some; the assay was immunoSEQ multiplex PCR. This repertoire shows roughly 220,000 clones, roughly 84% found once; its top ten account for 3% to 3.5%. This receptor was obtained from a woman aged 25 to 39 who had recovered from COVID-19. Sequencing was carried out using peripheral blood.

The CDR3 nucleotides read TGTGCCAGCGGGTTAGACAGTGGGGAGCTGTTTTTT. It specifies CASGLDSGELFF. The V gene is TRBV9, the J gene TRBJ2-2, with a tentative D call TRBD1 (5 bases). The CDR3 has 12 amino acids. With 7 bases removed from V and 8 bases from J, the gap between germline ends came to 12 bases. Germline values: CDR1 SGDLS, CDR2 YYNGEE.